These 8 T cell receptor beta chains came from one sample sequenced in a study of blood T cell repertoires in COVID-19. Profiled with immunoSEQ multiplex PCR; TCRdb holds only in-frame clones, not every one. The table records around 100,000 clones, 91% of them present only once. Specimen: peripheral blood. All receptors come from a man aged 60 to 75 with acute or convalescent COVID-19.

The chain links TRBV5-5 to TRBJ2-7; TRBD2 aligns across 9 bases. V lost 0 bases, J lost 2 bases, and 3 bases stayed unmatched. The CDR3 runs 15 residues. Per the germline V gene, CDR1 is SGHKS and CDR2 is YYEKEE (reference sequence). This CDR3 is CASSLGLAETYEQYF. CDR3 nucleotide sequence: TGTGCCAGCAGCTTGGGACTAGCGGAAACCTACGAGCAGTACTTC.

This rearrangement joins TRBV6-5 to TRBJ2-7; perhaps TRBD2 as D (6 bases). Between the trimmed V and J ends, which lost 0 bases and 2 bases, there was a span of 8 bases. Germline V gene lookup returns CDR1 MNHEY and CDR2 SVGAGI. The CDR3 spans 14 residues. CDR3 coding DNA: TGTGCCAGCAGTTACTCCGGGAGAGCCTACGAGCAGTACTTC. This sequence encodes CASSYSGRAYEQYF.

This rearrangement joins TRBV5-4 to TRBJ1-6; the D gene is possibly TRBD1 (5 bases). The germline V gene has CDR1 SGHNT and CDR2 YYREEE (reference sequence). The CDR3 is 13 residues long. Trimming pared 0 bases from V and 8 bases from J, leaving 6 bases between. CDR3 coding DNA: TGTGCCAGCAGCTTGGGGGGGGATTCACCCCTCCACTTT. Its translation is CASSLGGDSPLHF.

V usage is TRBV5-6 and J usage is TRBJ1-4; perhaps TRBD1 as D (5 bases). CDR3 length: 14 amino acids. V was cut by 0 bases and J by 8 bases, with 11 bases left in between. Germline V lookup: CDR1 SGHDT, CDR2 YYEEEE. The CDR3 DNA follows: TGTGCCAGCAGCTTGGGCAGGGTAAGAGAAAAACTGTTTTTT. Protein: CASSLGRVREKLFF.

The J gene is TRBJ2-1, the V gene TRBV5-4; a possible D gene is TRBD2 (5 bases). V was pared by 4 bases and J by 0 bases, with 11 bases between. The CDR3 runs to 15 residues. Germline V gene data show CDR1 as SGHNT and CDR2 as YYREEE (reference sequence). Written as DNA, the CDR3 is TGTGCCAGCAGCCTGGCGGCGGGCTCCTACAATGAGCAGTTCTTC. This gives the protein CASSLAAGSYNEQFF.

The chain joins TRBV30 to TRBJ1-5; D is perhaps TRBD1 (5 bases). V lost 5 bases, J lost 3 bases, and 11 bases lay in between. This CDR3 has 13 residues. Germline lookup yields CDR1 GTSNPN and CDR2 SVGIG (reference sequence). The CDR3 spells CAWDTGDNQPQHF. The CDR3 region has the DNA TGTGCCTGGGACACGGGGGACAATCAGCCCCAGCATTTT.

The J gene is TRBJ2-1, the V gene TRBV10-3; TRBD2 might be the D (6 bases). The V gene's germline CDR1 is ENHRY and CDR2 SYGVKD. The CDR3 consists of 14 residues. The V end lost 6 bases, the J end lost 0 bases, and 9 bases lay between the germline ends. CDR3 sequence (DNA): TGTGCCATCAGCCTAGCGAGCTCCTACAATGAGCAGTTCTTC. This codes for CAISLASSYNEQFF.

V usage is TRBV3-1 (or the pseudogene TRBV3-2) and J usage is TRBJ2-3; weak D call: TRBD2 (6 bases). This CDR3 is built from 15 residues. V dropped 1 base and J dropped 2 bases, with 10 bases sitting between them. Germline CDR1 reads LGHDT; CDR2 reads YNNKEL (reference sequence). The CDR3: CASSQASVPTDTQYF. The CDR3, as DNA: TGTGCCAGCAGCCAAGCTAGCGTTCCCACAGATACGCAGTATTTT.